Below are 17 T cell receptor beta chains sequenced from a single sample in a study of cytomegalovirus exposure and HLA in healthy donors. The PCR ran on 60 Vbeta and 13 Jbeta primers. Libraries were prepared by immunoSEQ multiplex PCR; TCRdb keeps only in-frame clonotypes and omits some of them. This table has about 180,000 clones, 55% to 75% appearing once. The material sequenced was PBMCs. These receptors came from a human donor in good health.

The chain carries TRBV4-2 and TRBJ2-7, with D uncertain. Germline assignment: CDR1 LGHNA and CDR2 YNFKEQ. Trimming pared 4 bases from V and 2 bases from J, leaving 6 bases between. The CDR3 covers 12 residues. In DNA form, the CDR3 reads TGTGCCAGCAGCCCGGAGACCTACGAGCAGTACTTC. It is translated as CASSPETYEQYF.

The J gene is TRBJ1-6, the V gene TRBV6-1, with 7 bases that match TRBD1. V dropped 6 bases and J dropped 10; count of bases not matched to a gene: 9. In germline, CDR1 is MNHNS, CDR2 SASEGT. There are 14 residues in the CDR3. The CDR3 spells CASSPDRAGSPLHF. CDR3 DNA: TGTGCCAGCAGCCCAGACAGGGCTGGCTCACCCCTCCACTTT.

V usage is TRBV19 and J usage is TRBJ1-1, with D perhaps TRBD1 (6 bases). Germline CDR1 and CDR2: LNHDA and SQIVND (reference sequence). V was clipped by 4 bases and J by 3 bases, with 12 bases between them. The CDR3 covers 14 residues. Here the CDR3 DNA reads TGTGCCAGTAGTAGCCCGGACAGATACACTGAAGCTTTCTTT. This gives the protein CASSSPDRYTEAFF.

V and J are TRBV6-5 and TRBJ2-5; 9 bases line up with TRBD1. The V segment lost 6 bases and the J segment 13 bases; nucleotides outside the gene matches: 15. The CDR3 loop spans 14 amino acids. The germline V gene encodes CDR1 MNHEY and CDR2 SVGAGI. The CDR3 sequence is CASSTTLDRGDPYF. The CDR3 DNA follows: TGTGCCAGCAGCACGACCTTGGACAGGGGAGACCCGTACTTC.

The chain joins TRBV6-5 to TRBJ2-7; TRBD1 matches 7 bases. Germline CDR1 is MNHEY and CDR2 is SVGAGI. The length of the CDR3 is 13 residues. V dropped 6 bases and J dropped 6; count of bases not matched to a gene: 8. CDR3 region: CASRVDRVGEQYF. The CDR3 DNA reads TGTGCCAGCAGAGTCGACAGGGTGGGCGAGCAGTACTTC.

CDR3 protein: CASSLGRGERETQYF. The CDR3 bases are TGTGCCAGCAGCTTAGGCCGTGGGGAGAGAGAGACCCAGTACTTC. The rearrangement links TRBV13 to TRBJ2-5; D may be TRBD2 (5 bases). Deletions cut 0 bases from V and 4 bases from J, with 12 bases between. Germline lookup yields CDR1 PRHDT and CDR2 FYEKMQ (reference sequence). The CDR3 contains 15 residues.

J is TRBJ2-2 and V is TRBV11-2; possible D gene TRBD2, 6 bases. CDR1 is SGHAT, CDR2 FQNNGV, per germline. The CDR3 covers 14 residues. The V end lost 7 bases, the J end lost 7 bases, and 16 bases lay between the germline ends. The DNA for the CDR3 is TGTGCCAGCACTCCGGGACTGTCCCTCGGGGAGCTGTTTTTT. This encodes CASTPGLSLGELFF.

This clone was detected only a few times. V usage is TRBV4-1 and J usage is TRBJ2-7, with D uncertain. V dropped 0 bases and J dropped 3 bases, with 6 bases sitting between them. The CDR3 sequence is 13 residues long. Germline CDR1 and CDR2: MGHRA and YSYEKL. The CDR3 is CASSQEFNYEQYF. As DNA, the CDR3 is TGCGCCAGCAGCCAAGAGTTTAACTACGAGCAGTACTTC.

The chain couples TRBV19 to TRBJ2-2; TRBD1 might be the D (6 bases). V was trimmed by 10 bases and J by 6 bases, leaving 18 bases between them. There are 14 residues in the CDR3. Germline V gives CDR1 LNHDA, CDR2 SQIVND (reference sequence). The CDR3 DNA is TGTGCCACTTCAGGGGCCCTTTTGGCCGGGGAGCTGTTTTTT. As protein: CATSGALLAGELFF.

The chain links TRBV7-8 to TRBJ2-1; TRBD1 matches 8 bases. V lost 5 bases and J lost 4; bases outside the gene matches: 4. Germline V CDR1 and CDR2: SGHVS, FQNEAQ. The CDR3 is made up of 14 amino acids. For the CDR3, the DNA is TGTGCCAGCAGCCGCCGGGACAGGTACAATGAGCAGTTCTTC. It yields the protein CASSRRDRYNEQFF.

This clone was detected a few times. The chain combines TRBV30 with TRBJ1-2; D is perhaps TRBD1 (5 bases). The length of the CDR3 is 14 residues. Germline loops: CDR1 GTSNPN, CDR2 SVGIG (reference sequence). Trimming stripped 0 bases from V and 8 bases from J, with 16 bases between. The CDR3 sequence is CAWSVLRGREGYTF. The CDR3 DNA sequence: TGTGCCTGGAGTGTACTCCGAGGCAGGGAAGGCTACACCTTC.

This clone was observed a handful of times. V is TRBV19 and J is TRBJ1-3, with TRBD1 identical over 7 bases. The CDR3 is 16 amino acids. J lost 7 bases, V lost 5 bases, and 14 bases had no gene match. Germline lookup yields CDR1 LNHDA and CDR2 SQIVND (reference sequence). CDR3 DNA: TGTGCCAGTAGTCTCTCCCCCGGGACAGCAAGCAACACCATATATTTT. This translates into CASSLSPGTASNTIYF.

This clone was seen more than once but under ten times. V is TRBV7-3 and J is TRBJ2-2; TRBD2 might be the D (5 bases). V lost 4 bases, J lost 15 bases, and 33 bases lay in between. CDR3 length equals 18 residues. CDR1 is SGHTA, CDR2 FQGTGA, per germline. This CDR3 reads CASSSPPSPGGFGKAVFF. The CDR3 region has the DNA TGTGCCAGCAGCTCGCCACCGTCACCCGGAGGTTTTGGCAAGGCGGTGTTTTTT.

This clone has only one observation. The V call is TRBV27, the J call TRBJ1-2; 8 bases fit TRBD1. Germline lookup yields CDR1 MNHEY and CDR2 SMNVEV (reference sequence). Trimming cost V 8 bases and J 5 bases; bases outside gene matches: 7. This CDR3 spans 13 amino acids. The CDR3 nucleotides read TGTGCCAGCCGAGGACAGGGAGAATATGGCTACACCTTC. Translated: CASRGQGEYGYTF.

V gene TRBV29-1 combines with J gene TRBJ2-1, with TRBD1 matching over 8 bases. CDR3 length equals 15 residues. J lost 8 bases, V lost 1 base, and 10 bases had no gene match. Germline V gene lookup returns CDR1 SQVTM and CDR2 ANQGSEA. CDR3 in DNA: TGCAGCGTTGAAGTTACAGGGGGTTCGTTTGATGAGCAGTTCTTC. Translating gives CSVEVTGGSFDEQFF.

This clone was seen a handful of times. The chain joins TRBV27 to TRBJ2-5; 12 bases are a match to TRBD1. This CDR3 is built from 15 residues. Germline V gives CDR1 MNHEY, CDR2 SMNVEV (reference sequence). With V trimmed by 2 bases and J by 4 bases, 2 bases remained unmatched. For the CDR3, the DNA is TGTGCCAGCAGTTTAAGGGACAGGGGGCTAGAGACCCAGTACTTC. It codes for CASSLRDRGLETQYF.

The chain couples TRBV5-1 to TRBJ2-3; weak D call: TRBD2 (5 bases). V was pared by 4 bases and J by 4 bases, with 13 bases between. CDR3 length equals 14 residues. Germline V gene lookup returns CDR1 SGHRS and CDR2 YFSETQ. CDR3 in DNA: TGCGCCAGCAGCCTCGGAGGTTGGGCAGATACGCAGTATTTT. Translated: CASSLGGWADTQYF.